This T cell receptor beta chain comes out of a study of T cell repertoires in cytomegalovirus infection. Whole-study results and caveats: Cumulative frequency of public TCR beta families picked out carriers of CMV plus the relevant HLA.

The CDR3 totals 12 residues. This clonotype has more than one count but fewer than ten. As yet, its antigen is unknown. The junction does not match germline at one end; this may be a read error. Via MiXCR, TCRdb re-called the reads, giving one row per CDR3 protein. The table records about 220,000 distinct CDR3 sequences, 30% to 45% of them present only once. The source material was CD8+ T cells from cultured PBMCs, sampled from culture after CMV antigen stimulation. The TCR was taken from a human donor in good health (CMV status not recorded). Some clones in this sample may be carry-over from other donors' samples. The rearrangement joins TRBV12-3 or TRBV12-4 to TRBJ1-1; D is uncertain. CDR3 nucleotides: TGTGCCAGCAGTTTAATCAACAGTCTCCTCCTCTTT. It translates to CASSLINSLLLF.